Listed below are T cell receptor beta chains from one sample, sequenced in a study of T cells in localized non-small cell lung cancer. Assay used: immunoSEQ multiplex PCR; TCRdb lists only in-frame clones, some missing. The sample yields around 40,000 clones, approximately 86% seen once. Sequencing was performed on peripheral blood, taken before any cancer treatment. The origin of the receptors is a woman aged 18-49 years with stage III lung adenocarcinoma. Each CDR3 is given with its conserved first and last residue. Fields, in order: clone size, V gene, D gene, J gene, CDR3 protein, CDR3 DNA. A D gene is named only where the DNA matches it firmly. Clone size is shown for a subset of rows, as once, few, many or a class of expanded clone.

clone_size: -
v_call: TRBV5-1
d_call: -
j_call: TRBJ2-1
cdr3_aa: CASMVEGSSYNEQFF
cdr3_nt: TGCGCCAGCATGGTTGAAGGTTCCTCCTACAATGAGCAGTTCTTC

clone_size: -
v_call: TRBV7-9
d_call: TRBD1
j_call: TRBJ1-1
cdr3_aa: CASSLFSDRDTEAFF
cdr3_nt: TGTGCCAGCAGCTTATTTTCAGACAGGGACACTGAAGCTTTCTTT

clone_size: -
v_call: TRBV9
d_call: -
j_call: TRBJ1-2
cdr3_aa: CASSVEGPGNYGYTF
cdr3_nt: TGTGCCAGCAGCGTAGAGGGACCGGGGAACTATGGCTACACCTTC

clone_size: -
v_call: TRBV7-2
d_call: -
j_call: TRBJ1-2
cdr3_aa: CASSPGNQPNYGYTF
cdr3_nt: TGTGCCAGCAGCCCCGGCAACCAGCCTAACTATGGCTACACCTTC

clone_size: once
v_call: TRBV5-1
d_call: -
j_call: TRBJ1-5
cdr3_aa: CASSLEGGFQPQHF
cdr3_nt: TGCGCCAGCAGCTTGGAAGGCGGGTTTCAGCCCCAGCATTTT

clone_size: -
v_call: TRBV5-1
d_call: -
j_call: TRBJ2-5
cdr3_aa: CASSQGRLYQETQYF
cdr3_nt: TGCGCCAGCAGCCAGGGACGTTTGTACCAAGAGACCCAGTACTTC

clone_size: -
v_call: TRBV15
d_call: -
j_call: TRBJ2-1
cdr3_aa: CATSSGDTSYNEQFF
cdr3_nt: TGTGCCACCAGCAGTGGGGACACCTCCTACAATGAGCAGTTCTTC

clone_size: -
v_call: TRBV5-1
d_call: TRBD2
j_call: TRBJ2-2
cdr3_aa: CASSLQFFSGGTSNTGELFF
cdr3_nt: TGCGCCAGCAGCTTGCAATTTTTTAGCGGGGGGACTTCGAACACCGGGGAGCTGTTTTTT

clone_size: -
v_call: TRBV19
d_call: -
j_call: TRBJ2-2
cdr3_aa: CASTLGLRNTGELFF
cdr3_nt: TGTGCCAGTACCCTGGGATTAAGGAACACCGGGGAGCTGTTTTTT

clone_size: -
v_call: TRBV4-2
d_call: TRBD1
j_call: TRBJ1-6
cdr3_aa: CASSQDRAGGNNSPLHF
cdr3_nt: TGTGCCAGCAGCCAAGATCGGGCAGGGGGGAATAATTCACCCCTCCACTTT

clone_size: few
v_call: TRBV11-2
d_call: -
j_call: TRBJ2-7
cdr3_aa: CASSSEVRYEQYF
cdr3_nt: TGTGCCAGCAGTTCAGAGGTGAGGTACGAGCAGTACTTC

clone_size: -
v_call: TRBV9
d_call: -
j_call: TRBJ2-7
cdr3_aa: CASSPGTPYEQYF
cdr3_nt: TGTGCCAGCAGCCCCGGGACGCCCTACGAGCAGTACTTC

clone_size: -
v_call: TRBV6-5
d_call: TRBD1
j_call: TRBJ2-3
cdr3_aa: CASSPGQSSTDTQYF
cdr3_nt: TGTGCCAGCAGCCCGGGACAGTCTAGCACAGATACGCAGTATTTT

clone_size: -
v_call: TRBV28
d_call: -
j_call: TRBJ2-7
cdr3_aa: CASSFVLKSPSYEQYF
cdr3_nt: TGTGCCAGCAGTTTCGTCTTGAAAAGCCCCTCCTACGAGCAGTACTTC

clone_size: few
v_call: TRBV30
d_call: -
j_call: TRBJ1-2
cdr3_aa: CAWSPTRTANYGYTF
cdr3_nt: TGTGCCTGGAGTCCTACCAGGACGGCTAACTATGGCTACACCTTC

clone_size: -
v_call: TRBV9
d_call: -
j_call: TRBJ2-3
cdr3_aa: CASSVGSPDTQYF
cdr3_nt: TGTGCCAGCAGCGTGGGGAGCCCAGATACGCAGTATTTT

clone_size: -
v_call: TRBV6-6
d_call: -
j_call: TRBJ2-5
cdr3_aa: CASSSDQETQYF
cdr3_nt: TGTGCCAGCAGTTCGGACCAAGAGACCCAGTACTTC

clone_size: once
v_call: TRBV6-4
d_call: -
j_call: TRBJ1-1
cdr3_aa: CASSLTVNTEAFF
cdr3_nt: TGTGCCAGCAGCCTGACAGTGAACACTGAAGCTTTCTTT

clone_size: -
v_call: TRBV25-1
d_call: TRBD1
j_call: TRBJ1-3
cdr3_aa: CASSEDGERTGGGNTIYF
cdr3_nt: TGTGCCAGCAGTGAAGATGGGGAGAGGACAGGGGGCGGAAACACCATATATTTT

clone_size: -
v_call: TRBV5-1
d_call: -
j_call: TRBJ1-2
cdr3_aa: CASSPPGGGYTF
cdr3_nt: TGCGCCAGCAGCCCCCCAGGAGGGGGCTACACCTTC

clone_size: -
v_call: TRBV13
d_call: -
j_call: TRBJ2-7
cdr3_aa: CASSLDPFSYEQYF
cdr3_nt: TGTGCCAGCAGCTTAGATCCCTTCTCCTACGAGCAGTACTTC

clone_size: -
v_call: TRBV5-4
d_call: -
j_call: TRBJ1-3
cdr3_aa: CASSLGDLENTIYF
cdr3_nt: TGTGCCAGCAGCTTGGGGGACCTCGAAAACACCATATATTTT

clone_size: -
v_call: TRBV10-3
d_call: -
j_call: TRBJ1-2
cdr3_aa: CATSRQTNYGYTF
cdr3_nt: TGTGCCACCAGCCGGCAAACCAACTATGGCTACACCTTC

clone_size: -
v_call: TRBV5-1
d_call: TRBD2
j_call: TRBJ2-3
cdr3_aa: CASSLSGLAGGADTQYF
cdr3_nt: TGCGCCAGCAGCTTGTCCGGCCTAGCGGGGGGCGCAGATACGCAGTATTTT

clone_size: -
v_call: TRBV6-5
d_call: TRBD1
j_call: TRBJ1-2
cdr3_aa: CASSRQGPTYGYTF
cdr3_nt: TGTGCCAGCAGCAGACAGGGCCCTACCTATGGCTACACCTTC

clone_size: -
v_call: TRBV6-1
d_call: -
j_call: TRBJ1-2
cdr3_aa: CASSEWQGYGYTF
cdr3_nt: TGTGCCAGCAGTGAATGGCAGGGGTACGGCTACACCTTC

clone_size: -
v_call: TRBV9
d_call: -
j_call: TRBJ2-2
cdr3_aa: CASSVGQGSNTGELFF
cdr3_nt: TGTGCCAGCAGCGTAGGTCAGGGGTCGAACACCGGGGAGCTGTTTTTT

clone_size: -
v_call: TRBV7-2
d_call: -
j_call: TRBJ1-4
cdr3_aa: CASSSEGHYNEKLFF
cdr3_nt: TGTGCCAGCAGCTCCGAGGGACATTATAATGAAAAACTGTTTTTT

clone_size: once
v_call: TRBV14
d_call: TRBD2
j_call: TRBJ2-5
cdr3_aa: CASRRGGGPQETQYF
cdr3_nt: TGTGCCAGCAGGAGGGGCGGGGGTCCCCAAGAGACCCAGTACTTC

clone_size: -
v_call: TRBV5-1
d_call: -
j_call: TRBJ2-5
cdr3_aa: CASSFGSGETQYF
cdr3_nt: TGCGCCAGCAGCTTTGGGAGCGGGGAGACCCAGTACTTC

clone_size: -
v_call: TRBV11-2
d_call: -
j_call: TRBJ1-6
cdr3_aa: CASSPKGGDSPLHF
cdr3_nt: TGTGCCAGCAGCCCGAAGGGAGGGGATTCACCCCTCCACTTT

clone_size: -
v_call: TRBV7-2
d_call: TRBD1
j_call: TRBJ2-7
cdr3_aa: CASSPGTGAYEQYF
cdr3_nt: TGTGCCAGCAGCCCAGGGACAGGGGCCTACGAGCAGTACTTC

clone_size: -
v_call: TRBV5-6
d_call: -
j_call: TRBJ2-5
cdr3_aa: CASSSLGVRGKETQYF
cdr3_nt: TGTGCCAGCAGCTCCCTGGGGGTCCGGGGGAAAGAGACCCAGTACTTC

clone_size: -
v_call: TRBV5-3
d_call: -
j_call: TRBJ1-4
cdr3_aa: CARSLPGEVANEKLFF
cdr3_nt: TGTGCCAGAAGCTTGCCAGGGGAGGTAGCTAATGAAAAACTGTTTTTT

clone_size: -
v_call: TRBV9
d_call: -
j_call: TRBJ2-6
cdr3_aa: CASSPRDRAISGANVLTF
cdr3_nt: TGTGCCAGCAGCCCCCGGGACCGAGCTATCTCTGGGGCCAACGTCCTGACTTTC

clone_size: -
v_call: TRBV5-1
d_call: TRBD1
j_call: TRBJ1-4
cdr3_aa: CASSRGQRATNEKLFF
cdr3_nt: TGCGCCAGCTCCCGGGGACAGCGGGCAACTAATGAAAAACTGTTTTTT

clone_size: -
v_call: TRBV7-9
d_call: TRBD2
j_call: TRBJ2-3
cdr3_aa: CASSLLSGGLGTDTQYF
cdr3_nt: TGTGCCAGCAGCTTACTTTCGGGGGGGCTTGGCACAGATACGCAGTATTTT

clone_size: -
v_call: TRBV2
d_call: -
j_call: TRBJ1-4
cdr3_aa: CASRQELEKLFF
cdr3_nt: TGTGCCAGCCGACAGGAACTGGAAAAACTGTTTTTT

clone_size: -
v_call: TRBV7-9
d_call: TRBD2
j_call: TRBJ2-3
cdr3_aa: CASSLGGGDSDTQYF
cdr3_nt: TGTGCCAGCAGCTTAGGCGGGGGGGACTCAGATACGCAGTATTTT

clone_size: few
v_call: TRBV18
d_call: -
j_call: TRBJ2-7
cdr3_aa: CASSPAVREQYF
cdr3_nt: TGTGCCAGCTCACCAGCCGTTAGAGAGCAGTACTTC

clone_size: few
v_call: TRBV18
d_call: -
j_call: TRBJ1-2
cdr3_aa: CASSPPTGTNYGYTF
cdr3_nt: TGTGCCAGCTCACCTCCCACAGGAACTAACTATGGCTACACCTTC

clone_size: few
v_call: TRBV18
d_call: TRBD1
j_call: TRBJ1-3
cdr3_aa: CASSPTGDGNTIYF
cdr3_nt: TGTGCCAGCTCACCAACAGGGGATGGAAACACCATATATTTT

clone_size: -
v_call: TRBV11-3
d_call: -
j_call: TRBJ2-5
cdr3_aa: CASSLGRVGVGEETQYF
cdr3_nt: TGTGCCAGCAGCTTAGGACGAGTAGGGGTCGGGGAAGAGACCCAGTACTTC

clone_size: -
v_call: TRBV4-1
d_call: -
j_call: TRBJ2-7
cdr3_aa: CASSQDGFGGGESYEQYF
cdr3_nt: TGCGCCAGCAGCCAAGATGGCTTCGGAGGGGGCGAGTCCTACGAGCAGTACTTC

clone_size: -
v_call: TRBV6-5
d_call: TRBD1
j_call: TRBJ2-7
cdr3_aa: CASMRTGSSYEQYF
cdr3_nt: TGTGCCAGCATGCGGACAGGGAGCTCCTACGAGCAGTACTTC

clone_size: -
v_call: TRBV7-3
d_call: -
j_call: TRBJ2-2
cdr3_aa: CASSPATNTGELFF
cdr3_nt: TGTGCCAGCAGCCCCGCAACTAACACCGGGGAGCTGTTTTTT